These 24 T cell receptor beta chains originate from one sample sequenced in a study of tumor-infiltrating lymphocytes in primary liver carcinoma. Total RNA (around 0.45 ug) served as template for TCR beta cDNA synthesis primed by a constant-region primer. The TCR beta library was amplified through three nested multiplex PCR rounds in a modified ARM-PCR procedure. PCR rounds one and two used TRBV1-TRBV30 forward primers with a C-beta reverse primer for approximately 10 cycles each. Each CDR3 protein is one row after TCRdb ran MiXCR on the multiplex PCR reads. This table holds tens of thousands of distinct CDR3 sequences, approximately 70% found once. Both RNA and DNA were isolated together from around 20-30 mg of bulk tissue that had not been sorted. The sequenced material came from liver tumor tissue from sampling region 1. As to subset: tumor region T1, superior pole. Receptor source: a man aged 35 to 55 with primary liver carcinoma and hepatitis B virus infection.

V is TRBV11-3 and J is TRBJ2-7; TRBD2 is a possible D gene (5 bases). This CDR3 comprises 13 residues. The germline V gene encodes CDR1 SGHNT and CDR2 YENEEA. Trimming took off 6 bases at V and 13 bases at J, with 22 bases between the two ends. The CDR3 DNA follows: TGTGCCAGCAGTTTAACACCCAGCGGCGAGCGATACTTC. It yields the protein CASSLTPSGERYF. The full variable domain, completed using reference TRBV11-3 and TRBJ2-7, is EAGVVQSPRYKIIEKKQPVAFWCNPISGHNTLYWYLQNLGQGPELLIRYENEEAVDDSQLPKDRFSAERLKGVDSTLKIQPAELGDSAVYLCASSLTPSGERYFGPGTRLTVT.

Worth noting for this clonotype: The DNA is omitted, as the CDR3 cannot be located on it reliably, and the CDR3 follows TCRdb's listing. The chain joins TRBV29-1 to TRBJ2-1; the D segment call TRBD2 is taken from the table without a DNA check. The CDR3 is 15 amino acids in total, end residues counted. Looked up from germline, CDR1 is SQVTM and CDR2 is ANQGSEA. The CDR3: CSVGLGTSVSCEKFF.

Points on this clonotype: Given the absence of the conserved phenylalanine or tryptophan at the CDR3 end, a read error is likely. The chain couples TRBV10-3 to TRBJ1-5; D is unclear. The CDR3 sequence is 14 residues long. Trimming stripped 4 bases from V and 7 bases from J, with 14 bases between. Per germline, CDR1 ENHRY and CDR2 SYGVKD. CDR3: CAISVYEGDQPQHL. CDR3 DNA sequence: TGTGCCATCAGTGTATATGAGGGCGACCAGCCCCAGCATTTA.

This clonotype was seen more than once but under ten times. Possible read error: a much larger clone is one base away. The V gene is TRBV20-1, the J gene TRBJ2-3; maybe TRBD1 (5 bases). The CDR3 runs to 15 residues. Germline-derived CDR1 and CDR2 are DFQATT and SNEGSKA (reference sequence). With 0 bases removed from V and 4 bases from J, the gap between germline ends came to 14 bases. CDR3 in amino acids: CSARDVVFRADTQYF. CDR3 in DNA: TGCAGTGCTAGAGATGTGGTGTTCAGGGCAGATACGCAGTATTTT.

On this clonotype: Germline is not matched at one junction end, which may reflect a read error. This rearrangement joins TRBV11-2 to TRBJ2-1; D possibly matches TRBD1 or TRBD2 (5 bases each). The germline CDR1 and CDR2 sequences are SGHAT and FQNNGV. The CDR3 length is 17 residues. For the CDR3, the DNA is TGTGCCAGCAGCTTAGATGGGGGTAGGAGCTCCCACAATGAGCAGTTCTTC. It yields the protein CASSLDGGRSSHNEQFF. Variable domain in full (rest from reference TRBV11-2 and TRBJ2-1): EAGVAQSPRYKIIEKRQSVAFWCNPISGHATLYWYQQILGQGPKLLIQFQNNGVVDDSQLPKDRFSAERLKGVDSTLKIQPAKLEDSAVYLCASSLDGGRSSHNEQFFGPGTRLTVL.

The V call is TRBV10-3, the J call TRBJ2-5; the match to TRBD1 covers 7 bases. The CDR3 spans 14 residues. J lost 1 base, V lost 10 bases, and 9 bases had no gene match. CDR1 ENHRY and CDR2 SYGVKD come from the germline V gene. CDR3 coding DNA: TGTGCCACCAGCCACGACAGGGCCCAAGAGACCCAGTACTTC. Translating it yields CATSHDRAQETQYF.

With respect to this clonotype: A much larger clonotype is one base distant, so this may be a read error. The chain uses TRBV19 and TRBJ2-1, with D unclear. CDR1 and CDR2 (germline): LNHDA, SQIVND (reference sequence). Trimming shortened V by 7 bases and J by 1 base, and 14 bases separated the two germline ends. The CDR3 totals 15 residues. Here the CDR3 DNA reads TGTGCCAGTACTATGGGTGGGGTTTCCTACAATGAGCAGTTCTTC. It encodes CASTMGGVSYNEQFF. Together with reference TRBV19 and TRBJ2-1, the CDR3 gives the full variable domain: DGGITQSPKYLFRKEGQNVTLSCEQNLNHDAMYWYRQDPGQGLRLIYYSQIVNDFQKGDIAEGYSVSREKKESFPLTVTSAQKNPTAFYLCASTMGGVSYNEQFFGPGTRLTVL.

A note on this clonotype: Mismatch with germline at one junction end may stem from a read error. The genes are TRBV4-1 and TRBJ2-1; D is undetermined. Germline V gene sequence: CDR1 MGHRA, CDR2 YSYEKL. The CDR3 totals 15 residues. The CDR3 reads CAISPLANNNNEQLF. The CDR3 region has the DNA TGCGCCATCAGCCCGCTCGCTAACAACAACAATGAGCAGCTCTTC.

As to this clonotype: A read error is likely, as this CDR3 ends without the conserved phenylalanine or tryptophan. This rearrangement joins TRBV10-2 to TRBJ2-5; 11 nucleotides align to TRBD2. Germline lookup yields CDR1 WSHSY and CDR2 SAAADI. CDR3 length equals 13 residues. Losses at the gene ends were 9 bases for V and 5 bases for J; bases not matched to a gene: 5. The CDR3: CASKTSGGETQYI. In DNA, the CDR3 is TGCGCCAGTAAAACTAGCGGGGGCGAGACCCAGTACATC.

As regards this clonotype: This may be a read error: a much more frequent sequence differs by one nucleotide. The chain carries TRBV11-2 and TRBJ2-7, with D hard to call. CDR1 and CDR2 (germline): SGHAT, FQNNGV. CDR3 length: 15 residues. The CDR3 nucleotides are TGTGCCAGCAACTTAGATCTTTGCCAACAGCTGAAGCAGTACTTC. Protein sequence: CASNLDLCQQLKQYF. Complete variable domain (other parts from reference TRBV11-2 and TRBJ2-7): EAGVAQSPRYKIIEKRQSVAFWCNPISGHATLYWYQQILGQGPKLLIQFQNNGVVDDSQLPKDRFSAERLKGVDSTLKIQPAKLEDSAVYLCASNLDLCQQLKQYFGPGTRLTVT.

As for this clonotype: At one of its ends the junction is not consistent with the germline gene, which may arise from a read error. The chain has TRBV11-3 and TRBJ2-1; 8 nucleotides agree with TRBD2. Germline loops: CDR1 SGHNT, CDR2 YENEEA. The CDR3 runs to 15 residues. The CDR3 DNA is TGTACCAGTAGCGCCGGGACTAGAGAGATTACTGAGCAGTTCTTC. Amino acid sequence: CTSSAGTREITEQFF. Filled out from reference TRBV11-3 and TRBJ2-1, the complete variable domain reads EAGVVQSPRYKIIEKKQPVAFWCNPISGHNTLYWYLQNLGQGPELLIRYENEEAVDDSQLPKDRFSAERLKGVDSTLKIQPAELGDSAVYLCTSSAGTREITEQFFGPGTRLTVL.

In the case of this clonotype: The CDR3 carries no conserved terminal phenylalanine or tryptophan, so it likely arises from a read error. The rearrangement uses TRBV30 and TRBJ2-5; D uncertain. V was cut by 2 bases and J by 4 bases, with 8 bases left in between. This CDR3 is built from 12 residues. Germline CDR1 and CDR2: GTSNPN and SVGIG (reference sequence). The CDR3, as DNA: TGTGCCTGGAGTAAGAGCCTAGAGACCCAGTACTCC. Translation: CAWSKSLETQYS.

Remarks on this clonotype: With a much larger clone just one base away, this may be a read error. The chain joins TRBV11-3 to TRBJ2-7; D remains unclear. Germline values: CDR1 SGHNT, CDR2 YENEEA. This CDR3 contains 13 residues. The chain's CDR3 is CASSLTPSGEEHF. As DNA, the CDR3 is TGTGCCAGCAGCTTAACACCCAGTGGCGAGGAGCACTTC.

As regards this clonotype: Without the conserved terminal phenylalanine or tryptophan, this CDR3 likely stems from a read error. V gene TRBV11-2 combines with J gene TRBJ2-7; tentative D call: TRBD1 (5 bases). The CDR3 has 15 residues. CDR1 and CDR2 (germline): SGHAT, FQNNGV. DNA of the CDR3: TGTGCCAGGAGCTTAGAGTCAGGGATCTCTGGCGAGCAGTACCTC. Amino acids: CARSLESGISGEQYL.

About this clonotype itself: A read error may produce the germline difference seen at one junction end. The chain uses TRBV4-3 and TRBJ2-2; perhaps TRBD2 as D (6 bases). This CDR3 is built from 16 residues. The germline CDR1 and CDR2 sequences are LGHNA and YSLEER. The CDR3 nucleotides read TGCGCCAGTAGCCAAGACCCAGAAGGAAACCCCGGGGGGCTGTTTTTT. As protein: CASSQDPEGNPGGLFF.

This clonotype was recorded a few times. A read error may account for a junction end that differs from germline. The chain employs TRBV5-6 and TRBJ2-7, with 7 bases matching TRBD1. CDR3 length: 12 amino acids. CDR1 and CDR2 from the germline V gene are SGHDT and YYEEEE. The CDR3 protein is CVSSLRGHEQYF. The CDR3 DNA is TGTGTCAGCAGCTTGAGGGGGCACGAACAGTACTTC.

A remark on this clonotype: The germline gene is not matched at one end of the junction; a read error may be the cause. V usage is TRBV7-9 and J usage is TRBJ2-7; D remains ambiguous. The CDR3 runs to 16 residues. The germline V gene has CDR1 SEHNR and CDR2 FQNEAQ (reference sequence). CDR3 protein: CASSAITAGLVYEQYF. In DNA form, the CDR3 reads TGTGCCAGCAGCGCTATAACTGCAGGCTTAGTCTACGAGCAATACTTC.

As to this clonotype: Relative to the germline gene, one junction end is altered; a read error may explain this. The chain employs TRBV4-3 and TRBJ2-1, with D possibly being TRBD1 (5 bases). The CDR3 length is 16 residues. Germline V gene data show CDR1 as LGHNA and CDR2 as YSLEER. CDR3 region: CAGSQDREDTYNEQFF. CDR3 bases: TGCGCCGGCAGCCAAGATAGAGAGGACACCTACAATGAGCAGTTCTTC.

Points on this clonotype: A junction end diverges from the germline sequence, so it may reflect a read error. V usage is TRBV5-4 and J usage is TRBJ1-2; possibly TRBD1 for D (5 bases). Germline-derived CDR1 and CDR2 are SGHNT and YYREEE (reference sequence). The CDR3 consists of 14 residues. CDR3 DNA: TGTACCAGCAGCCCGGGGCAGAACTACTATGGCTACACCTTC. It yields the protein CTSSPGQNYYGYTF.

For this clonotype: The conserved final phenylalanine or tryptophan is absent from the CDR3, which likely points to a read error. The chain recombines TRBV6-5 with TRBJ2-2, with 13 bases that match TRBD2. CDR1 is MNHEY, CDR2 SVGAGI, per germline. The CDR3 has 16 amino acids. CDR3 DNA: TGTGCCAACAGTATATTGACTAGCGGGAGGCCCGGGGAGCTGTTTTCT. It is translated as CANSILTSGRPGELFS.

A word on this clonotype: Lacking the conserved final phenylalanine or tryptophan, this CDR3 likely reflects a read error. V and J are TRBV13 and TRBJ2-7; 8 bases fit TRBD1. Germline assignment: CDR1 PRHDT and CDR2 FYEKMQ (reference sequence). CDR3 length equals 11 residues. The CDR3 is CTSSLGQGQYL. CDR3 coding DNA: TGTACCAGCAGCTTAGGACAGGGTCAGTACTTA.

As for this clonotype: The final CDR3 position lacks the conserved phenylalanine or tryptophan, pointing to a likely read error. The limits of the CDR3 on the DNA are not certain, so only TCRdb's listed CDR3 is given. The rearrangement joins TRBV4-3 to TRBJ2-1. The germline gives CDR1 LGHNA, CDR2 YSLEER. The CDR3 length equals 16 residues, ends included. This CDR3 reads CTSSQDRVDTYNERFS.

The chain recombines TRBV11-2 with TRBJ2-7; the match to TRBD1 covers 9 bases. This CDR3 contains 15 residues. Germline V gives CDR1 SGHAT, CDR2 FQNNGV. V dropped 6 bases and J dropped 13; count of bases not matched to a gene: 19. The CDR3 DNA is TGTGCCAGCAGTCAAGGGACAGGGAGAACCCACGGGCAATACTTC. Its protein product is CASSQGTGRTHGQYF.

The sample holds a few counts of this clonotype. V is TRBV4-1 and J is TRBJ1-2, with 8 bases matching TRBD1. After removal of 1 base from V and 10 bases from J, the junction contained 8 bases not matched to a gene. Per germline, CDR1 MGHRA and CDR2 YSYEKL. This CDR3 comprises 14 residues. The CDR3 DNA follows: TGCGCCAGCAGCCAAGGGGACAGGAACTACTACTACACCTTC. It translates to CASSQGDRNYYYTF.